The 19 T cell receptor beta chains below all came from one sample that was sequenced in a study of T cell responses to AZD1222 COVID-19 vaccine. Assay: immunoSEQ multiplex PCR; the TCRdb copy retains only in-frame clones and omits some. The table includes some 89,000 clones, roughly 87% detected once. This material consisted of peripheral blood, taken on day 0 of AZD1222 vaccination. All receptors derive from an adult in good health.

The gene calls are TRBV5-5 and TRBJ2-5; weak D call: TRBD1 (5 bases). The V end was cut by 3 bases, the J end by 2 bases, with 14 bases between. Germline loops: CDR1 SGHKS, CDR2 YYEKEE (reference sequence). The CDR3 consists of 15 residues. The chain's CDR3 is CASSSPSRAQETQYF. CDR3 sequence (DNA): TGTGCCAGCAGCTCTCCGTCCAGGGCGCAAGAGACCCAGTACTTC. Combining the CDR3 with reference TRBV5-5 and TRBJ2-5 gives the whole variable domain DAGVTQSPTHLIKTRGQQVTLRCSPISGHKSVSWYQQVLGQGPQFIFQYYEKEERGRGNFPDRFSARQFPNYSSELNVNALLLGDSALYLCASSSPSRAQETQYFGPGTRLLVL.

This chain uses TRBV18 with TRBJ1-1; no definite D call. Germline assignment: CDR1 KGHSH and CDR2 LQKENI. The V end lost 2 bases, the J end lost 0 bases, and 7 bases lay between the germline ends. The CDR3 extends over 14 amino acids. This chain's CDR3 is CASSPWAMNTEAFF. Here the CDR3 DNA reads TGTGCCAGCTCACCATGGGCTATGAACACTGAAGCTTTCTTT.

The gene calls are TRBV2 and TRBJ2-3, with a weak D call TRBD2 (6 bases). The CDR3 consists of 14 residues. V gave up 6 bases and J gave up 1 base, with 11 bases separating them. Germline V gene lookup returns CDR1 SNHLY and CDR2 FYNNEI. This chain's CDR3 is CASRLAVGTDTQYF. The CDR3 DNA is TGTGCCAGCAGATTAGCGGTAGGCACAGATACGCAGTATTTT.

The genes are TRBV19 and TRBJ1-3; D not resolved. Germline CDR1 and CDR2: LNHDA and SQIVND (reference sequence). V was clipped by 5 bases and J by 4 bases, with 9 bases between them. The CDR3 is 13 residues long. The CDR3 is CASSSPAGNTIYF. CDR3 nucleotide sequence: TGTGCCAGTAGTTCCCCCGCCGGAAACACCATATATTTT.

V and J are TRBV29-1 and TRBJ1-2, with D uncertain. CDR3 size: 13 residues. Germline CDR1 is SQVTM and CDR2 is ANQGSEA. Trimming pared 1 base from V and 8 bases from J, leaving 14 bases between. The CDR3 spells CSVEVSTAEGYTF. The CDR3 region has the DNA TGCAGCGTTGAAGTGTCGACCGCCGAAGGCTACACCTTC.

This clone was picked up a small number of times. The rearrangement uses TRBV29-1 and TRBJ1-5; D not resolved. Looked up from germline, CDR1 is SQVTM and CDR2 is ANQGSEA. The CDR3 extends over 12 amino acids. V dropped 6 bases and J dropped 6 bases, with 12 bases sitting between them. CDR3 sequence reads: CSVKGVGQPQHF. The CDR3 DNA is TGCAGCGTCAAGGGTGTTGGTCAGCCCCAGCATTTT.

The CDR3 sequence is CASSQWAEGKYEQFF. The CDR3 coding sequence is TGCGCCAGCAGCCAATGGGCGGAGGGGAAGTATGAGCAGTTCTTC. The chain combines TRBV4-3 with TRBJ2-1; D is possibly TRBD2 (6 bases). This CDR3 contains 15 residues. Germline V gene sequence: CDR1 LGHNA, CDR2 YSLEER. Trimming took off 2 bases at V and 8 bases at J, with 16 bases between the two ends.

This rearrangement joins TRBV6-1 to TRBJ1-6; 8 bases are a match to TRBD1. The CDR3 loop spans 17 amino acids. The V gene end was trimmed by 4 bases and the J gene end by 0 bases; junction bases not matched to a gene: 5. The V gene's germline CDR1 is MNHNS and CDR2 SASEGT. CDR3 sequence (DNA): TGTGCCAGCAGTGGGATGGACAGGGACTCCTATAATTCACCCCTCCACTTT. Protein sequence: CASSGMDRDSYNSPLHF.

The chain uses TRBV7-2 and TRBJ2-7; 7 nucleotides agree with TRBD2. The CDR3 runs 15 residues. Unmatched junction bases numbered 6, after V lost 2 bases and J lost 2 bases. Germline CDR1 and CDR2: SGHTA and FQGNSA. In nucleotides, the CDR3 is TGTGCCAGCAGCTTACGCGGGAGTGTCGCCTACGAGCAGTACTTC. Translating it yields CASSLRGSVAYEQYF.

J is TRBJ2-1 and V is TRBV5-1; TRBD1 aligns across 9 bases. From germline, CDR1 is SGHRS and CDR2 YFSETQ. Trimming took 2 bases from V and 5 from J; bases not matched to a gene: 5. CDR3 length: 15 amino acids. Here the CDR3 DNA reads TGCGCCAGCAGCTTTCCGGGACAGGGTCACAATGAGCAGTTCTTC. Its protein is CASSFPGQGHNEQFF.

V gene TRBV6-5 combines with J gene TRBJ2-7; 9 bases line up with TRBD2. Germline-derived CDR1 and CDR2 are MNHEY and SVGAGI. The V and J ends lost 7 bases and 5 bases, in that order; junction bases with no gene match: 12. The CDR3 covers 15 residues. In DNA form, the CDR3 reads TGTGCCAGCACCTGGAATGGTTTAGCGGGAGACGAGCAGTACTTC. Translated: CASTWNGLAGDEQYF.

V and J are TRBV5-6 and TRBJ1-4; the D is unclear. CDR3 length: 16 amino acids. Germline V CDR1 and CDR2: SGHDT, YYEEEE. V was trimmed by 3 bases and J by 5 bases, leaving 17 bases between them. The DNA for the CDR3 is TGTGCCAGCAGCTACAACTTTAGAAAGATAAATGAAAAACTGTTTTTT. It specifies CASSYNFRKINEKLFF.

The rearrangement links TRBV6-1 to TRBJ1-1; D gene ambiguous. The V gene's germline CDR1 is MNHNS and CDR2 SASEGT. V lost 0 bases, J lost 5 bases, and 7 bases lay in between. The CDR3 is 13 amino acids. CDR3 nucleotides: TGTGCCAGCAGTGAAGCGGCGGGGACTGAAGCTTTCTTT. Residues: CASSEAAGTEAFF.

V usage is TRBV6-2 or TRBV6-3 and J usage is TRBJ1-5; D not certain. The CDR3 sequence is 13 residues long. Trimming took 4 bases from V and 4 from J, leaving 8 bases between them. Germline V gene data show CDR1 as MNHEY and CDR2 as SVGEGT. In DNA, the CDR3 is TGTGCCAGCAGTTCTGGACGGAATCAGCCCCAGCATTTT. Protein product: CASSSGRNQPQHF.

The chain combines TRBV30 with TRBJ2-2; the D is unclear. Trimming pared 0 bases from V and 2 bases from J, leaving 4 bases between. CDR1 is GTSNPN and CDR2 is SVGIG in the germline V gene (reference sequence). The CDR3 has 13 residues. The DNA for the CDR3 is TGTGCCTGGAGTGTGCCAAACACCGGGGAGCTGTTTTTT. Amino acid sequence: CAWSVPNTGELFF.

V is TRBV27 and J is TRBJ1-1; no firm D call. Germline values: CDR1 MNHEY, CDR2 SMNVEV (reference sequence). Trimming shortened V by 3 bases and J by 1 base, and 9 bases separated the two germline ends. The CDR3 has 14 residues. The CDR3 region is CASSFTRGNTEAFF. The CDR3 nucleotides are TGTGCCAGCAGTTTTACCCGAGGGAACACTGAAGCTTTCTTT.

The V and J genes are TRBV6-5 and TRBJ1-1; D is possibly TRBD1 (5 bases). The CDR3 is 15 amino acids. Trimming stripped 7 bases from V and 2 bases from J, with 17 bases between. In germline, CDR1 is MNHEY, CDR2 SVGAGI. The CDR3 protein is CASTPFRGVNTEAFF. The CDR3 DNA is TGTGCCAGCACCCCCTTCCGAGGGGTCAACACTGAAGCTTTCTTT.

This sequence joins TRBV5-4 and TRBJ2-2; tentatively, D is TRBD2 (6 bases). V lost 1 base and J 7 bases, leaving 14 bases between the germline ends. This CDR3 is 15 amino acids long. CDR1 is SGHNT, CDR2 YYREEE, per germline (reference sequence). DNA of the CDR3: TGTGCCAGCAGCTTGTCTTCACGGCGGGGCGGGGAGCTGTTTTTT. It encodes CASSLSSRRGGELFF.

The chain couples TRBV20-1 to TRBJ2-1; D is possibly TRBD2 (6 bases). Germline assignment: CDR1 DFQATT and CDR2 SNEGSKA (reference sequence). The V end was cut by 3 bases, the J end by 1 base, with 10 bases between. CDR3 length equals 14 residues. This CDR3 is CSASEGRSYNEQFF. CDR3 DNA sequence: TGCAGTGCTAGTGAGGGGAGGTCCTACAATGAGCAGTTCTTC.